Following are 10 T cell receptor beta chains from one sample sequenced in a study of Graves' ophthalmopathy and Graves' hyperthyroidism. TCR beta CDR3 regions were amplified from RNA transcripts. An initial RT-PCR round employing HTBI primers preceded a second-round multiplex PCR. TCRdb reanalysed the multiplex PCR reads using MiXCR and keeps one entry per CDR3 protein. The data hold some 15,000 distinct CDR3 sequences, with approximately 53% observed a single time. Sequencing used peripheral blood. The receptors originated from a woman aged 25-40 years with Graves' ophthalmopathy.

This clonotype is termed medium-sized. The chain is built from TRBV7-2 and TRBJ2-1, with D unclear. The germline gives CDR1 SGHTA, CDR2 FQGNSA. CDR3 size: 18 residues. V dropped 2 bases and J dropped 0 bases, with 17 bases sitting between them. The CDR3, as DNA: TGTGCCAGCAGCTTAATTGAGTATGTGGAAAGCTCCTACAATGAGCAGTTCTTC. Encoded protein: CASSLIEYVESSYNEQFF.

This chain uses TRBV19 with TRBJ2-7, with 11 bases fitting TRBD1. V was pared by 6 bases and J by 13 bases, with 14 bases of the junction left unmatched. Germline loops: CDR1 LNHDA, CDR2 SQIVND (reference sequence). CDR3 length: 14 residues. The CDR3 sequence: CASRRTGGFDDQYF. CDR3 bases: TGTGCCAGTAGGAGGACAGGGGGCTTCGATGATCAATACTTC.

The rearrangement uses TRBV5-1 and TRBJ1-2; TRBD1 is a possible D gene (5 bases). V was trimmed by 1 base and J by 0 bases, leaving 19 bases between them. The CDR3 extends over 18 amino acids. Germline V CDR1 and CDR2: SGHRS, YFSETQ. The CDR3 loop is CASSLKAPGPQANYGYTF. DNA of the CDR3: TGCGCCAGCAGCTTGAAGGCCCCAGGGCCCCAAGCTAACTATGGCTACACCTTC.

V usage is TRBV15 and J usage is TRBJ1-5; no definite D call. Trimming took 6 bases from V and 2 from J, leaving 17 bases between them. The CDR3 consists of 16 residues. CDR1 and CDR2 from the germline V gene are LNHNV and YYDKDF (reference sequence). CDR3 coding DNA: TGTGCCACCAGACCCATTGGGCGGACCCGCAATCAGCCCCAGCATTTT. Translating gives CATRPIGRTRNQPQHF.

This clonotype was counted many times. The chain carries TRBV12-3 or TRBV12-4 and TRBJ2-5, with D possibly TRBD1 on 5 matching bases. The CDR3 has 14 residues. V was clipped by 3 bases and J by 3 bases, with 11 bases between them. The CDR3 loop is CASSFWGGKETQYF. Here the CDR3 DNA reads TGTGCCAGCAGTTTCTGGGGCGGAAAAGAGACCCAGTACTTC.

The chain uses TRBV7-3 and TRBJ2-7, with D hard to call. Trimming removed 6 bases at V and 2 bases at J, with 5 bases between. Germline CDR1 SGHTA, CDR2 FQGTGA. The CDR3 is 11 residues long. This CDR3 is CASRLPYEQYF. CDR3 nucleotides: TGTGCCAGCAGACTGCCCTACGAGCAGTACTTC.

The genes are TRBV5-1 and TRBJ2-3, with D possibly matching TRBD1 (6 bases). CDR1 is SGHRS, CDR2 YFSETQ, per germline. The V and J ends lost 1 base and 5 bases respectively, with 14 bases between them. CDR3 length equals 15 residues. For the CDR3, the DNA is TGCGCCAGCAGCTTGAGGGGGACACGGCAAGATACGCAGTATTTT. Translation: CASSLRGTRQDTQYF.

The rearrangement links TRBV10-2 to TRBJ2-2; D unclear. There are 11 residues in the CDR3. The germline V and J ends were trimmed by 10 bases and 3 bases, with 6 bases remaining between them. The germline V gene encodes CDR1 WSHSY and CDR2 SAAADI. CDR3 sequence reads: CATLHTGELFF. The CDR3 bases are TGCGCCACCCTTCACACCGGGGAGCTGTTTTTT.

The gene calls are TRBV6-1 and TRBJ1-1; D gene ambiguous. CDR1 and CDR2 (germline): MNHNS, SASEGT. The CDR3 covers 13 residues. V was shortened by 7 bases and J by 5 bases, with 14 bases between the two germline ends. CDR3 DNA sequence: TGTGCCAGCATAATCGAGTTTGGAACTGAAGCTTTCTTT. Residues: CASIIEFGTEAFF.

The table lists this clonotype with a few counts. The CDR3 region is CASSVARASGRRGVDTQYF. Here the CDR3 DNA reads TGTGCCAGCAGCGTAGCTAGGGCTAGCGGGAGACGTGGAGTAGATACGCAGTATTTT. The chain has TRBV9 and TRBJ2-3; TRBD2 matches 10 bases. Germline loops: CDR1 SGDLS, CDR2 YYNGEE. The CDR3 runs 19 residues. V lost 0 bases to trimming and J lost 5 bases; unmatched junction nucleotides: 15.